These 24 T cell receptor beta chains came from one sample sequenced in a study of T cell responses to AZD1222 COVID-19 vaccine. Here immunoSEQ multiplex PCR was the method, and the copy in TCRdb shows in-frame clones only, minus some. The table shows tens of thousands of clones, with 65% to 80% occurring only once. The specimen was peripheral blood, collected on day 0 of AZD1222 vaccination. All receptors derive from an adult in good health.

The V call is TRBV28, the J call TRBJ2-3; 11 bases line up with TRBD2. V shed 6 bases and J 3 bases; nucleotides not matched to a gene: 8. Germline CDR1 MDHEN, CDR2 SYDVKM. The CDR3 loop spans 16 amino acids. CDR3 bases: TGTGCCAGCAGGTCAACTAGCGGGGGAAGGACAGATACGCAGTATTTT. Translation gives CASRSTSGGRTDTQYF.

This clone has a handful of counts. The chain combines TRBV18 with TRBJ1-4; 7 bases are shared with TRBD1. Germline values: CDR1 KGHSH, CDR2 LQKENI. V lost 6 bases to trimming and J lost 5 bases; unmatched junction nucleotides: 6. The CDR3 has 14 residues. The CDR3: CASSTGQANEKLFF. The CDR3 coding sequence is TGTGCCAGCTCTACCGGACAGGCAAATGAAAAACTGTTTTTT.

The chain recombines TRBV5-1 with TRBJ2-2, with 11 positions matching TRBD2. CDR1 and CDR2 from the germline V gene are SGHRS and YFSETQ. This CDR3 is 16 amino acids long. V gave up 2 bases and J gave up 2 bases; unmatched junction bases: 2. The CDR3 DNA follows: TGCGCCAGCAGCTTACTAGCGGGGGACAACACCGGGGAGCTGTTTTTT. Protein product: CASSLLAGDNTGELFF.

The chain has TRBV30 and TRBJ2-3; the match to TRBD2 covers 7 bases. The CDR3 length is 13 residues. V shed 2 bases and J 5 bases; nucleotides not matched to a gene: 4. Germline CDR1 is GTSNPN and CDR2 is SVGIG (reference sequence). CDR3 sequence (DNA): TGTGCCTGGAGTAGGTTAGCGGGAGATACGCAGTATTTT. It codes for CAWSRLAGDTQYF.

The chain combines TRBV30 with TRBJ1-4, with D tentatively TRBD1 (5 bases). This CDR3 region has 14 residues. With 1 base removed from V and 6 bases from J, the gap between germline ends came to 12 bases. The germline CDR1 and CDR2 sequences are GTSNPN and SVGIG (reference sequence). The CDR3 coding sequence is TGTGCCTGGAGTGCCCTTGACAGTTATGAAAAACTGTTTTTT. This codes for CAWSALDSYEKLFF.

The rearrangement uses TRBV5-1 and TRBJ2-3, with unresolved D. V was shortened by 0 bases and J by 4 bases, with 6 bases between the two germline ends. Germline V lookup: CDR1 SGHRS, CDR2 YFSETQ. This CDR3 is built from 13 residues. CDR3 sequence reads: CASSLGGADTQYF. The CDR3 DNA reads as TGCGCCAGCAGCTTGGGAGGTGCAGATACGCAGTATTTT.

This clone was picked up a small number of times. The chain carries TRBV13 and TRBJ1-2; a possible D gene is TRBD1 (5 bases). V was cut by 0 bases and J by 0 bases, with 11 bases left in between. Germline V lookup: CDR1 PRHDT, CDR2 FYEKMQ (reference sequence). This CDR3 has 16 amino acids. For the CDR3, the DNA is TGTGCCAGCAGCTTAGGACCAGGGTCGCCTAACTATGGCTACACCTTC. This translates into CASSLGPGSPNYGYTF.

The chain uses TRBV3-1 (or the pseudogene TRBV3-2) and TRBJ2-2, with TRBD2 as a possible D gene (5 bases). Trimming shortened V by 0 bases and J by 6 bases, and 17 bases separated the two germline ends. The CDR3 runs 17 residues. From germline, CDR1 is LGHDT and CDR2 YNNKEL (reference sequence). The CDR3 spells CASSQDMGASQPGELFF. In DNA, the CDR3 is TGTGCCAGCAGCCAAGATATGGGAGCCTCTCAACCCGGGGAGCTGTTTTTT.

V gene TRBV9 combines with J gene TRBJ2-5; no clear D gene. This CDR3 is built from 15 residues. Germline V gene lookup returns CDR1 SGDLS and CDR2 YYNGEE. Trimming shortened V by 3 bases and J by 1 base, and 13 bases separated the two germline ends. The CDR3 DNA follows: TGTGCCAGCAGCGCGGGCGGACGCGTCCAAGAGACCCAGTACTTC. Its translation: CASSAGGRVQETQYF. The whole variable domain, filled in from reference TRBV9 and TRBJ2-5, reads DSGVTQTPKHLITATGQRVTLRCSPRSGDLSVYWYQQSLDQGLQFLIQYYNGEERAKGNILERFSAQQFPDLHSELNLSSLELGDSALYFCASSAGGRVQETQYFGPGTRLLVL.

The rearrangement links TRBV5-4 to TRBJ1-1, with 8 bases aligning to TRBD1. The length of the CDR3 is 14 residues. Trimming cost V 0 bases and J 8 bases; bases outside gene matches: 6. CDR1 is SGHNT and CDR2 is YYREEE in the germline V gene (reference sequence). The CDR3 reads CASSLGGWDREAFF. The CDR3 DNA reads TGTGCCAGCAGCTTGGGGGGGTGGGACAGGGAAGCTTTCTTT. Full variable domain (remainder filled in from reference TRBV5-4 and TRBJ1-1): ETGVTQSPTHLIKTRGQQVTLRCSSQSGHNTVSWYQQALGQGPQFIFQYYREEENGRGNFPPRFSGLQFPNYSSELNVNALELDDSALYLCASSLGGWDREAFFGQGTRLTVV.

This chain joins TRBV6-1 and TRBJ1-5, with D unresolved. V dropped 2 bases and J dropped 4 bases, with 9 bases sitting between them. The CDR3 has 14 residues. Germline V gene data show CDR1 as MNHNS and CDR2 as SASEGT. The CDR3 DNA reads as TGTGCCAGCAGTGAACAGATGGGGAATCAGCCCCAGCATTTT. Protein sequence: CASSEQMGNQPQHF.

The chain recombines TRBV2 with TRBJ2-7; the match to TRBD2 covers 10 bases. Trimming removed 7 bases from V and 0 bases from J; junction bases left unmatched: 6. Looked up from germline, CDR1 is SNHLY and CDR2 is FYNNEI. CDR3 length equals 15 residues. CDR3 loop: CASISTSGVSYEQYF. DNA of the CDR3: TGTGCCAGCATCTCCACTAGCGGGGTCTCCTACGAGCAGTACTTC.

The chain combines TRBV2 with TRBJ2-2; 7 bases fit TRBD1. This CDR3 region has 16 residues. Trimming cost V 3 bases and J 4 bases; bases outside gene matches: 8. Germline assignment: CDR1 SNHLY and CDR2 FYNNEI. This CDR3 reads CASSDLRQGVTGELFF. As DNA, the CDR3 is TGTGCCAGCAGTGACCTTAGACAGGGTGTCACCGGGGAGCTGTTTTTT.

The V call is TRBV2, the J call TRBJ1-5; weak D call: TRBD1 (5 bases). The CDR3 runs to 15 residues. V was shortened by 4 bases and J by 1 base, with 11 bases between the two germline ends. The germline gives CDR1 SNHLY, CDR2 FYNNEI. Here the CDR3 reads CASSVTGPSNQPQHF. In DNA form, the CDR3 reads TGTGCCAGCAGTGTTACAGGTCCGAGCAATCAGCCCCAGCATTTT. Using reference TRBV2 and TRBJ1-5 for the parts outside the CDR3, the full variable domain is EPEVTQTPSHQVTQMGQEVILRCVPISNHLYFYWYRQILGQKVEFLVSFYNNEISEKSEIFDDQFSVERPDGSNFTLKIRSTKLEDSAMYFCASSVTGPSNQPQHFGDGTRLSIL.

The CDR3 DNA is TGTGCCAGCAGTTACGGTAGGGGACACCGGGATACGCAGTATTTT. Translating gives CASSYGRGHRDTQYF. This chain uses TRBV6-6 with TRBJ2-3; D may be TRBD1 (6 bases). This CDR3 contains 15 residues. Germline V gives CDR1 MNHNY, CDR2 SVGAGI (reference sequence). Trimming removed 2 bases from V and 6 bases from J, with 15 bases in between.

The chain is built from TRBV19 and TRBJ1-1, with 7 nucleotides matching TRBD1. CDR1 is LNHDA, CDR2 SQIVND, per germline (reference sequence). The junction had 12 bases not matched to a gene; V was cut back by 4 bases and J by 1 base. CDR3 length: 17 residues. This CDR3 is CASSTDPRQGQNTEAFF. In DNA form, the CDR3 reads TGTGCCAGTAGTACCGATCCTAGACAGGGACAGAACACTGAAGCTTTCTTT.

The chain recombines TRBV10-1 with TRBJ1-1; weak D call: TRBD1 (5 bases). The germline V gene has CDR1 WNHNN and CDR2 SYGVQD (reference sequence). The CDR3 length is 13 residues. V lost 6 bases and J lost 3, with 11 bases in between. The CDR3 DNA sequence: TGCGCCAGCAGGGCCCAACAGGACACTGAAGCTTTCTTT. Its translation: CASRAQQDTEAFF.

The sample holds one count of this clone. This sequence joins TRBV9 and TRBJ1-3; TRBD1 matches 7 bases. The V gene end was trimmed by 4 bases and the J gene end by 4 bases; junction bases not matched to a gene: 5. The CDR3 contains 14 residues. CDR1 and CDR2 from the germline V gene are SGDLS and YYNGEE. The CDR3 DNA reads as TGTGCCAGCAGCAGCACGACAGGGGGAAACACCATATATTTT. Its translation is CASSSTTGGNTIYF. The full variable domain, its missing parts supplied by reference TRBV9 and TRBJ1-3, is DSGVTQTPKHLITATGQRVTLRCSPRSGDLSVYWYQQSLDQGLQFLIQYYNGEERAKGNILERFSAQQFPDLHSELNLSSLELGDSALYFCASSSTTGGNTIYFGEGSWLTVV.

A note on this clone: One junction end does not reproduce the germline sequence, and a read error may be involved. The CDR3 region is CASSSGGTDTQYF. The CDR3 region has the DNA TGTGCTAGCAGTAGCGGCGGCACAGATACGCAGTATTTT. The gene calls are TRBV7-7 and TRBJ2-3; D perhaps matches TRBD2 (6 bases). Germline CDR1 and CDR2: SSHAT and FNYEAQ (reference sequence). The CDR3 is 13 amino acids.

The chain links TRBV18 to TRBJ2-7; tentatively, D is TRBD2 (6 bases). Looked up from germline, CDR1 is KGHSH and CDR2 is LQKENI. Trimming pared 3 bases from V and 2 bases from J, leaving 17 bases between. The CDR3 runs to 16 residues. This CDR3 is CASSPSLGRGPYEQYF. CDR3 nucleotides: TGTGCCAGCTCACCGTCCTTGGGGCGGGGCCCCTACGAGCAGTACTTC.

The chain carries TRBV7-2 and TRBJ2-1, with 12 bases fitting TRBD1. Trimming took 8 bases from V and 6 from J; bases not matched to a gene: 5. This CDR3 is 14 amino acids long. Germline CDR1 reads SGHTA; CDR2 reads FQGNSA. CDR3 DNA: TGTGCCAGCGCGGGACAGGGGGCTTTCAATGAGCAGTTCTTC. Translation: CASAGQGAFNEQFF.

In DNA, the CDR3 is TGTGCCAGCAGCTTTAGGGGGTTCGGGAATGAAAAACTGTTTTTT. Amino acids: CASSFRGFGNEKLFF. The chain joins TRBV11-2 to TRBJ1-4, with D perhaps TRBD1 (6 bases). Germline CDR1 SGHAT, CDR2 FQNNGV. The V end was cut by 3 bases, the J end by 5 bases, with 13 bases between. There are 15 residues in the CDR3.

The chain carries TRBV18 and TRBJ2-3; D is unclear. This CDR3 is 14 amino acids long. Germline V gene data show CDR1 as KGHSH and CDR2 as LQKENI. V lost 5 bases, J lost 5 bases, and 14 bases lay in between. DNA of the CDR3: TGTGCCAGCTCAGCCACGGGCCCTAGAGATACGCAGTATTTT. It yields the protein CASSATGPRDTQYF.

The genes are TRBV30 and TRBJ2-5; D ambiguous. CDR3 length: 10 residues. V was shortened by 1 base and J by 5 bases, with 2 bases between the two germline ends. The germline V gene encodes CDR1 GTSNPN and CDR2 SVGIG (reference sequence). This CDR3 is CAWSAETQYF. CDR3 coding DNA: TGTGCCTGGAGTGCGGAGACCCAGTACTTC.